This is a list of T cell receptor beta chains from one sample in a study of T-cell memory formation after mild COVID-19. TCRdb analysed the 5' RACE reads with MiXCR anew, one entry per CDR3 protein. Among 350,000 to 400,000 distinct CDR3 sequences listed, about 15% were seen once. The specimen was PBMCs or a T cell subset sorted from them (not recorded which). These receptors all stem from a man in his late teens or twenties who had mild COVID-19 (a few samples of this study predate the infection). Cell type and time point are not known. The CDR3 runs from the conserved cysteine through the conserved F or W. A D gene is named only where the DNA matches it firmly. Clone size appears in some rows only: once, few, many, or a class for an expanded clone.

TRBJ2-3,TRBV9,many,NA,TGTGCCAGCAGCGCAACCACGGATACGCAGTATTTT,CASSATTDTQYF
TRBJ1-1,TRBV29-1,NA,NA,TGCAGCGTTGAAAACCCTGGGTGGACTGAAGCTTTCTTT,CSVENPGWTEAFF
TRBJ2-3,TRBV10-3,once,NA,TGTGCCATCTGGCATTCCCCCTCCTCTAGCACAGATACGCAGTATTTT,CAIWHSPSSSTDTQYF
TRBJ2-1,TRBV4-1,few,TRBD2,TGCGCCAGCAGCCAAGAGCGACTAGCGGGGGGGTGGTCCTACAATGAGCAGTTCTTC,CASSQERLAGGWSYNEQFF
TRBJ2-2,TRBV7-2,NA,NA,TGTGCCAGCAGCTTAGAGTCTAGTCCGGCCGGGGAGCTGTTTTTT,CASSLESSPAGELFF
TRBJ2-2,TRBV7-3,few,NA,TGTGCCAGCAGCTTTGGACATAACACCGGGGAGCTGTTTTTT,CASSFGHNTGELFF
TRBJ2-5,TRBV7-9,many,TRBD1,TGTGCCAGCAGCTTACCCACAGGGGGCTCGGCCCAGTACTTC,CASSLPTGGSAQYF
TRBJ2-1,TRBV12-3/TRBV12-4,NA,NA,TGTGCCAGCAGTTGGTGGGGAGAGCACAATGAGCAGTTCTTC,CASSWWGEHNEQFF
TRBJ1-5,TRBV4-1,many,NA,TGCGCCAGCAGCCAGGGGATCAATCAGCCCCAGCATTTT,CASSQGINQPQHF
TRBJ1-2,TRBV12-3/TRBV12-4,NA,TRBD1,TGTGCCAGCAGTTTAGGGACAGGAAGGGGTCTGAGTGGCTACACCTTC,CASSLGTGRGLSGYTF
TRBJ1-5,TRBV20-1,NA,NA,TGCAGTGCTACCCGGACCCGCAATCAGCCCCAGCATTTT,CSATRTRNQPQHF
TRBJ1-3,TRBV11-2,many,TRBD1,TGTGCCAGCAGCTGGACAGGGGCCACTGGAAACACCATATATTTT,CASSWTGATGNTIYF
TRBJ2-2,TRBV6-2/TRBV6-3,many,TRBD1,TGTGCCAGCAGTTATTCAGGGGGCACGAACACCGGGGAGCTGTTTTTT,CASSYSGGTNTGELFF
TRBJ2-2,TRBV5-1,few,NA,TGCGCCAGCAGCCCATGGACAGAGGACACCGGGGAGCTGTTTTTT,CASSPWTEDTGELFF
TRBJ1-2,TRBV12-3/TRBV12-4,NA,NA,TGTGCCAGCACCCCGACCGGGTTTACCTATGGCTACACCTTC,CASTPTGFTYGYTF
TRBJ2-3,TRBV19,few,NA,TGTGCCAGCCTCAGTGGGGGCCAGGCAGATACGCAGTATTTT,CASLSGGQADTQYF
TRBJ2-1,TRBV9,NA,NA,TGTGCCAGCAGCGTACTAGCATTACACAATGAGCAGTTCTTC,CASSVLALHNEQFF
TRBJ1-5,TRBV6-1,few,NA,TGTGCCAGCAGTGAATCATTCGACAGGTCCCAGCATTTT,CASSESFDRSQHF
TRBJ2-3,TRBV20-1,NA,TRBD2,TGCAGTGCTAGAAAAGCGGGGGTAGATACGCAGTATTTT,CSARKAGVDTQYF
TRBJ1-1,TRBV18,NA,NA,TGTGCCAGCTCACCAAGCGCGTCGGTGATGAACACTGAAGCTTTCTTT,CASSPSASVMNTEAFF
TRBJ2-1,TRBV5-1,NA,TRBD2,TGCGCCAGCAGCCCCGGCGGGGGGGCCCGGGAGCAGTTCTTC,CASSPGGGAREQFF
TRBJ2-7,TRBV30,NA,NA,TGTGCCTGGAGTGTACTTTGGGGATCCTACGAGCAGTACTTC,CAWSVLWGSYEQYF
TRBJ1-1,TRBV18,few,NA,TGTGCCAGCTCACCACGGGGCGAGATCAACACTGAAGCTTTCTTT,CASSPRGEINTEAFF
TRBJ2-3,TRBV5-6,few,NA,TGTGCCAGCAGCTTGAACAGGGTGGATACGCAGTATTTT,CASSLNRVDTQYF
TRBJ2-5,TRBV12-3/TRBV12-4,many,NA,TGTGCCAGCAGCAGGGACGCCCAAGAGACCCAGTACTTC,CASSRDAQETQYF
TRBJ2-3,TRBV6-2/TRBV6-3,NA,NA,TGTGCCAGTCTCCGGGACGGGGGCACAGATACGCAGTATTTT,CASLRDGGTDTQYF
TRBJ2-7,TRBV27,few,TRBD2,TGTGCCAGCAGTTCCATGACGGGGGGGCTCGGCGAGCAGTACTTC,CASSSMTGGLGEQYF
TRBJ2-3,TRBV5-1,NA,NA,TGCGCCAGCAGCTTGGATGGAGAAATGCAGTATTTT,CASSLDGEMQYF
TRBJ2-7,TRBV4-1,NA,NA,TGCGCCAGCAGCCTTGGAGGGGTGGGACCCCGTTACGAGCAGTACTTC,CASSLGGVGPRYEQYF
TRBJ1-2,TRBV12-3/TRBV12-4,few,NA,TGTGCCAGCTCAGGCGGGCCCCAAGGAAGGGGCTACACCTTC,CASSGGPQGRGYTF
TRBJ2-3,TRBV20-1,many,NA,TGCAGTGCCAACCTTGGGAGGGGGCTAGATACGCAGTATTTT,CSANLGRGLDTQYF
TRBJ1-2,TRBV6-5,NA,NA,TGTGCCAGCAGTACGTCATTTTTAGGGGCTCAGGGCTACACCTTC,CASSTSFLGAQGYTF
TRBJ2-7,TRBV6-2/TRBV6-3,NA,TRBD1,TGTGCCAGCAGTTACCCGAGGGACAGAACCTACGAGCAGTACTTC,CASSYPRDRTYEQYF
TRBJ2-7,TRBV10-2,NA,TRBD1,TGCGCCAGCAGTGCGACAGGGAGAAACGAGCAGTACTTC,CASSATGRNEQYF
TRBJ2-4,TRBV4-2,few,TRBD1,TGTGCCAGCAGCTACTGGACAGGGGGCGGACAAATGGGAGCCAAAAACATTCAGTACTTC,CASSYWTGGGQMGAKNIQYF
TRBJ2-3,TRBV18,few,NA,TGTGCCAGCTCACCAACCGGAGGGTACACAGATACGCAGTATTTT,CASSPTGGYTDTQYF
TRBJ2-1,TRBV7-2,few,TRBD2,TGTGCCAGCTTGGTCGGGGGGGCCGATGAGCAGTTCTTC,CASLVGGADEQFF
TRBJ1-3,TRBV18,few,NA,TGTGCCAGCTCACCTACAGTCCCTGGAAACACCATATATTTT,CASSPTVPGNTIYF
TRBJ2-2,TRBV5-1,NA,TRBD2,TGCGCCAGCAGCTTGGCCCAACTAGCGGTTACCGGGGAGCTGTTTTTT,CASSLAQLAVTGELFF
TRBJ2-1,TRBV4-1,many,NA,TGCGCCAGCAGCCAGACAGGAAGCTCCTACAATGAGCAGTTCTTC,CASSQTGSSYNEQFF
TRBJ2-3,TRBV4-1,few,TRBD2,TGCGCCAGCAGCCATGACGACATAGCGCGCGGGGGGGCAGATACGCAGTATTTT,CASSHDDIARGGADTQYF
TRBJ1-5,TRBV12-3/TRBV12-4,NA,NA,TGTGCCAGCAGCCCTTTCGGCGATAGCAATCAGCCCCAGCATTTT,CASSPFGDSNQPQHF
TRBJ2-3,TRBV2,many,NA,TGTGCCAGGTCAGAGGGGTCCAGAGATACGCAGTATTTT,CARSEGSRDTQYF
TRBJ1-2,TRBV2,NA,TRBD1,TGTGCCAGCTACAGGGGGCGCGACTATGGCTACACCTTC,CASYRGRDYGYTF
TRBJ1-2,TRBV15,NA,NA,TGTGCCACCAGCAGAGGGGGGAACTATGGCTACACCTTC,CATSRGGNYGYTF
TRBJ2-7,TRBV29-1,NA,TRBD2,TGCAGCGTTCCCGGGACTAGCGGACGCCTCGAGCAGTACTTC,CSVPGTSGRLEQYF
TRBJ2-3,TRBV5-6,few,NA,TGTGCCAGCAGCATGGGACAAGGAGATACGCAGTATTTT,CASSMGQGDTQYF
TRBJ1-6,TRBV28,few,NA,TGTGCCAGCAGTTCCCAGGGTTTGACACCCCTCCACTTT,CASSSQGLTPLHF
TRBJ1-5,TRBV19,few,NA,TGTGCCAGTAGTTCCGAAGGTGCTAGCAATCAGCCCCAGCATTTT,CASSSEGASNQPQHF
TRBJ2-5,TRBV7-2,NA,NA,TGTGCCAGCAGCTCTTCGACAGACGGAGAGACCCAGTACTTC,CASSSSTDGETQYF
TRBJ2-1,TRBV5-1,NA,NA,TGCGCCAGCAGCTTGTCTAGGGGGGATGAGCAGTTCTTC,CASSLSRGDEQFF
TRBJ1-2,TRBV4-1,NA,NA,TGCGCCAGCAGCCAAACAGGCCGGCAGAGCGATGGCTACACCTTC,CASSQTGRQSDGYTF
TRBJ1-1,TRBV6-6,NA,TRBD1,TGTGCCAGCAGTCCCCCTCGACAGGGGGCGGGCACTGAAGCTTTCTTT,CASSPPRQGAGTEAFF
TRBJ1-2,TRBV12-3/TRBV12-4,few,NA,TGTGCCAGCAGTTTATTGGACAGAGACTATGGCTACACCTTC,CASSLLDRDYGYTF
TRBJ1-5,TRBV24-1,NA,NA,TGTGCCACCAGTGCCCCTAATCAGCCCCAGCATTTT,CATSAPNQPQHF
TRBJ2-3,TRBV5-4,NA,NA,TGTGCCAGCAGCCAGGGCCGAACCCTAGGGAGCACAGATACGCAGTATTTT,CASSQGRTLGSTDTQYF
TRBJ2-1,TRBV7-2,NA,NA,TGTGCCAGCAGCCACCCCCGGGACGGGGGTAATGAGCAGTTCTTC,CASSHPRDGGNEQFF
TRBJ2-1,TRBV5-4,few,TRBD2,TGTGCCAGCAGCTTTAGCGGGGGGGCCATGGATGAGCAGTTCTTC,CASSFSGGAMDEQFF
TRBJ1-1,TRBV7-2,few,NA,TGTGCCAGCAGCAACAGGAGATTTGCAACGACTTTCTTT,CASSNRRFATTFF